The clone carrying this TCR beta chain has more than one count but fewer than ten. Its specificity is not known. Documented time point: newly diagnosed GD, antithyroid drugs for less than 3 months. Extracted RNA from PBMCs served as the source of the TCR library. Tubes containing EDTA received around 9.5 milliliters of drawn peripheral blood. The data are from a study of regulatory T cells in long-lasting Graves disease. Study context: The study enrolled newly diagnosed Graves' patients on antithyroid drugs under 3 months. Points from the study as a whole: Compared with new cases, persistent Graves' patients showed reduced TCR diversity.

With 1 base removed from V and 9 bases from J, the gap between germline ends came to 11 bases. Germline V gives CDR1 SGHRS, CDR2 YFSETQ. The CDR3 contains 13 residues. Researchers made TCR beta libraries by using iRepertoire HTBI primers and running Arm-PCR on CDR3 regions. Original data processing: Identification across samples found 62 TRBV and some 13 TRBJ segments. Each CDR3 protein gets one entry after TCRdb re-called the multiplex PCR reads with MiXCR. These V and J calls originate from TCRdb's pipeline instead of the authors' own analysis. The repertoire holds about 320,000 distinct CDR3 sequences, about a sixth seen once, with about two fifths in the top ten.

This TCR was recovered from a female donor with Graves disease. This chain connects TRBV5-1 to TRBJ2-1, with D uncertain. The input for sequencing was peripheral blood mononuclear cells (PBMCs), taken at new diagnosis, from a patient treated with antithyroid drugs. CDR3 protein: CASSLTGNGEQFF. The CDR3 nucleotides read TGCGCCAGCAGCTTGACTGGAAACGGTGAGCAGTTCTTC. The full variable domain, in which reference TRBV5-1 and TRBJ2-1 provide the parts outside the CDR3, is KAGVTQTPRYLIKTRGQQVTLSCSPISGHRSVSWYQQTPGQGLQFLFEYFSETQRNKGNFPGRFSGRQFSNSRSEMNVSTLELGDSALYLCASSLTGNGEQFFGPGTRLTVL.